Many counts were recorded for the clone carrying this TCR beta chain. What it binds is not known. The sample is drawn from a study of T cells in Graves' hyperthyroidism and ophthalmopathy. Whole-study results and caveats: Model-based prediction identified ophthalmopathy a median 6.5 months prior to its onset. In the blood, most expanded thyroid clonotypes above 0.001 appeared as well.

For the diagnoses, clinical symptoms, serum thyroxine and TRAb, thyroid ultrasound and orbital computed tomography were used. Template material for amplifying TCR beta CDR3 regions consisted of RNA transcripts. With the HTBI primer set, the TCR CDR3 went through a first round of RT-PCR. TCRdb passed the multiplex PCR reads through MiXCR, listing each CDR3 protein once. Of approximately 600,000 distinct CDR3 sequences listed, less than 25% are singletons. Sample: blood. The receptor was isolated from a man younger than 40 with Graves' ophthalmopathy.

The CDR3 bases are TGTGCCAGCAGCTTAACCTTCGACTATTTAGATACGCAGTATTTT. Protein sequence: CASSLTFDYLDTQYF. The J gene is TRBJ2-3, the V gene TRBV7-6; D is perhaps TRBD2 (5 bases). Germline assignment: CDR1 SGHVS and CDR2 FNYEAQ. V was cut by 2 bases and J by 5 bases, with 14 bases left in between. CDR3 size: 15 residues.